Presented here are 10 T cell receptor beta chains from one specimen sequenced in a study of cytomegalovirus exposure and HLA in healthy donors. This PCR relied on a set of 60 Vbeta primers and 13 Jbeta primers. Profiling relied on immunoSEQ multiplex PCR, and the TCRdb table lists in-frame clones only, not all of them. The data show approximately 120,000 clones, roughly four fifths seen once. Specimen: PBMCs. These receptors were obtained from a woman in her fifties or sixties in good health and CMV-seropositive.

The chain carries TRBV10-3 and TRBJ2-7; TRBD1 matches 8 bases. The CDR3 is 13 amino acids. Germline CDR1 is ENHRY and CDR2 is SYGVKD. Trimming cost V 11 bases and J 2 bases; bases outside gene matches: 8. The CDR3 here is CAARGTGAYEQYF. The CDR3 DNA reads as TGTGCCGCCCGCGGGACAGGTGCCTACGAGCAGTACTTC.

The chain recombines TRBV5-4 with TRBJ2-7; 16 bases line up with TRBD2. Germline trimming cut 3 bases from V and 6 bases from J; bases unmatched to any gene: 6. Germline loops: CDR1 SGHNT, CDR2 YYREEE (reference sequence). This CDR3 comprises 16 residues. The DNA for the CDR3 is TGTGCCAGCAGCTCCGGGACTAGCGGGAGGGCCGGCGAGCAGTACTTC. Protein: CASSSGTSGRAGEQYF. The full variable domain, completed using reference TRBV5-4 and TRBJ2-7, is ETGVTQSPTHLIKTRGQQVTLRCSSQSGHNTVSWYQQALGQGPQFIFQYYREEENGRGNFPPRFSGLQFPNYSSELNVNALELDDSALYLCASSSGTSGRAGEQYFGPGTRLTVT.

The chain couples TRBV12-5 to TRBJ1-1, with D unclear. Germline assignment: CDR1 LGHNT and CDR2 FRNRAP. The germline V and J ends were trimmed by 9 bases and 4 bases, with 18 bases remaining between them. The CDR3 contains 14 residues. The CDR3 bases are TGTGCTAGAGAATCGGGAGAGAATGGCACTGAAGCTTTCTTT. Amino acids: CARESGENGTEAFF.

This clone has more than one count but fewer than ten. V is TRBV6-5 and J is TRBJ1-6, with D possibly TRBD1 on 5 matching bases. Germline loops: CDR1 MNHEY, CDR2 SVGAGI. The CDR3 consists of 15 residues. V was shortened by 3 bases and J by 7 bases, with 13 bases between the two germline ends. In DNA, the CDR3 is TGTGCCAGCAGTTATGTGCAGGGAAAGAATTCACCCCTCCACTTT. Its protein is CASSYVQGKNSPLHF.

Written as DNA, the CDR3 is TGTGCCAGCAGCCCACGTTCAGCGGGAGATACGCAGTATTTT. Amino acid sequence: CASSPRSAGDTQYF. The chain joins TRBV5-4 to TRBJ2-3; the D gene is possibly TRBD2 (6 bases). This CDR3 contains 14 residues. Per the germline V gene, CDR1 is SGHNT and CDR2 is YYREEE (reference sequence). Trimming shortened V by 4 bases and J by 5 bases, and 14 bases separated the two germline ends.

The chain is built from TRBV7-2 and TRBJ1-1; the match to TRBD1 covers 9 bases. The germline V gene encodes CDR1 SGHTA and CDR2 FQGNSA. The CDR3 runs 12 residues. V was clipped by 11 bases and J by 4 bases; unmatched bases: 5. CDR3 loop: CAGGTGRTEAFF. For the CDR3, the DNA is TGTGCCGGGGGGACAGGGCGCACTGAAGCTTTCTTT.

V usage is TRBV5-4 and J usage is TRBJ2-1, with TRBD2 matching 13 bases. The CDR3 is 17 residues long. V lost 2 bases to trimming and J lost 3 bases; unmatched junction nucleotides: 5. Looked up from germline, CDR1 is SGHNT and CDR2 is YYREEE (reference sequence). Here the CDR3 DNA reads TGTGCCAGCAGCTTCGGACTAGCGGGAGCCAACTACAATGAGCAGTTCTTC. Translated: CASSFGLAGANYNEQFF.

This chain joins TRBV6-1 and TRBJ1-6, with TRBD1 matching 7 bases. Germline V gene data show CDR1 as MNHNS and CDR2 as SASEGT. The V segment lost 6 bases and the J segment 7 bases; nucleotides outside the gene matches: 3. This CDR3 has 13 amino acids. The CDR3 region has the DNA TGTGCCAGCAGCGGGACAGAAAATTCACCCCTCCACTTT. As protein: CASSGTENSPLHF.

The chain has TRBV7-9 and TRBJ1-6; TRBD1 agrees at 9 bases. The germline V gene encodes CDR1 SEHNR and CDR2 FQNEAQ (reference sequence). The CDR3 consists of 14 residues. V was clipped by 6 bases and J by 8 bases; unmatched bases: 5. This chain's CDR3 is CASSLTGGDSPLHF. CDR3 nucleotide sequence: TGTGCCAGCAGTCTGACAGGGGGGGATTCACCCCTCCACTTT.

CDR3 DNA: TGTGCCAGCAGCTTATACCCATCCGGGACTAGGGCACGCAATGAGCAGTTCTTC. This encodes CASSLYPSGTRARNEQFF. This chain links TRBV7-2 with TRBJ2-1; the match to TRBD2 covers 8 bases. The V and J ends lost 2 bases and 6 bases, in that order; junction bases with no gene match: 15. CDR3 length equals 18 residues. CDR1 is SGHTA and CDR2 is FQGNSA in the germline V gene. The whole variable domain, remainder taken from reference TRBV7-2 and TRBJ2-1, is GAGVSQSPSNKVTEKGKDVELRCDPISGHTALYWYRQSLGQGLEFLIYFQGNSAPDKSGLPSDRFSAERTGGSVSTLTIQRTQQEDSAVYLCASSLYPSGTRARNEQFFGPGTRLTVL.